The clone carrying this TCR beta chain has just a few counts. This entry is derived from a study of CD8+CD57+ T cells in acquired aplastic anemia. Those patients picked for sequencing had displayed CD8+CD57+ cell expansion on flow cytometry. Genomic DNA provided the template from which TCR beta VDJ and CDR3 profiles were obtained. TCRdb independently ran MiXCR on the reads; one entry per CDR3 protein. This sample yields hundreds of thousands of distinct CDR3 sequences, of which approximately 32% are seen a single time; less than 1% belongs to the top ten. Germline lookup yields CDR1 SNHLY and CDR2 FYNNEI. The CDR3 contains 13 residues. The V gene lost 7 bases and the J gene lost 5 bases, with 9 bases spanning the gap.

Sequenced sample: sorted CD4+, CD8+, or CD8+CD57+ T cells (not recorded which) from PBMCs. The J gene is TRBJ1-6, the V gene TRBV2, with a tentative D call TRBD1 (5 bases). The TCR originated in a human donor with aplastic anemia. This chain's CDR3 is CASMGLNNSPLHF. CDR3 sequence (DNA): TGTGCCAGCATGGGACTGAATAATTCACCCCTCCACTTT.